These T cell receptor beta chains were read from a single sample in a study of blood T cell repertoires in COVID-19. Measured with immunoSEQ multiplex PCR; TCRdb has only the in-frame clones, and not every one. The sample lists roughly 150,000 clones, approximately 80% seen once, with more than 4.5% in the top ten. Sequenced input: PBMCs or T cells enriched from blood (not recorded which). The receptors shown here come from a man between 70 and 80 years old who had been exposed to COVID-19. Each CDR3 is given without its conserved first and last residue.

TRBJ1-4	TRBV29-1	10	SGRGAREKLF
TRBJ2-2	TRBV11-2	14	ASSPGGGVNTGELF
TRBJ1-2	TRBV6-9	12	ASSSAGANYGYT
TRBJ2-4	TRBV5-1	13	ASSGAGQGEGIQY
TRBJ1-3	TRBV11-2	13	ASSLDLPSGNTIY
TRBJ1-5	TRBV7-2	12	ASSWQGSGQPQH
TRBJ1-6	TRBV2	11	ASSEVSDSPLH
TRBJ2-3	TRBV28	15	ASSSPIFVDSTDTQY
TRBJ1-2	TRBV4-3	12	ASSHSGTSYGYT
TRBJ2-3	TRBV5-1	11	ASSLPGADTQY
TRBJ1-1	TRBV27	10	ASRKTGGLTF
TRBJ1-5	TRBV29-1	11	SVGEGFYQPQH
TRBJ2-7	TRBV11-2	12	ASSPGTGTYEQY
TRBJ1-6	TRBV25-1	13	ASQDHRGLNSPLH
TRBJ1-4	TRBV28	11	ASSSGQDEKLF
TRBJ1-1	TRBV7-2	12	ASSPNLRNTEAF
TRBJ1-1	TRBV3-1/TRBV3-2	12	ASSQDVSGQGAL
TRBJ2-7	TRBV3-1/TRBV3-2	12	ASSQGGLSYEQY
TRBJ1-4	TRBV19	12	ASSIGRRGEKLF
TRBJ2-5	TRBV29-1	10	STTEGAGTQY
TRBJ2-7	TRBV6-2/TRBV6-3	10	ASSLGLYEQY
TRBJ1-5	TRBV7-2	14	ASSLAAGTIPQPQH
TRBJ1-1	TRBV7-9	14	ASSLASGTGNTEAF
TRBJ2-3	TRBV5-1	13	ATKGLAGVADTQY
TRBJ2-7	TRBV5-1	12	ASSSQRQPYEQY
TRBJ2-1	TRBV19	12	ATSPRGSYNEQF
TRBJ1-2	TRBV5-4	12	ASSRLQGGGGYT
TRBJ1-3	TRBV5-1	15	ASSLGDQTGDGNTIY
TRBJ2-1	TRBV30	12	AWTRQGSYNEQF
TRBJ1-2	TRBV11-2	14	ASSYSGTTLNYGYT
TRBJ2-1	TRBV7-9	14	ASSLGPSGGNNEQF
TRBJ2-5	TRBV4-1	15	ASSQWASGGLGETQY
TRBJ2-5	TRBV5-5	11	ASSTPGSETQY
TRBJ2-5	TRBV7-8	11	ASSSGQWETQY
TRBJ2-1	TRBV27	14	ASSSLRGRGYNEQF
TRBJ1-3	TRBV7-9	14	ASSPTGQNSGNTIY
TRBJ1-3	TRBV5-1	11	ASAGQSGNTIY
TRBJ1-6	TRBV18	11	ASSNQEGSPLH